Each of the 4 T cell receptor beta chains below was sequenced from the same sample in a study of cytomegalovirus exposure and HLA in healthy donors (TCRdb year 2017). The method behind the library was the immunoSEQ multiplex PCR assay. For the multiplex PCR, a mixture combining 60 forward primers for TCR Vbeta segments and 13 reverse primers for TCR Jbeta segments was used. TCRdb limited this immuneACCESS table to in-frame rearrangements with V and J called. A share of clones is missing; checked studies link under half to unresolved V genes, and the rest is unexplained. This sample has about 180,000 clones in its table, and 65% to 75% of those were observed once. The leading ten clones occupy roughly 2.5% of the sample. The sequencing sample was made of PBMCs. The source of these receptors is a human donor in good health.

This chain links TRBV5-8 with TRBJ1-2; tentative D call: TRBD1 (6 bases). The length of the CDR3 is 14 residues. Deletions cut 4 bases from V and 7 bases from J, with 17 bases between. Looked up from germline, CDR1 is SGHTS and CDR2 is YDEGEE. The CDR3 coding sequence is TGTGCCAGCAGCCGAGACAGGTCTGCGGGTGGCTACACCTTC. Its protein product is CASSRDRSAGGYTF.

This rearrangement joins TRBV6-5 to TRBJ1-2; tentative D call: TRBD1 (5 bases). The CDR3 has 13 amino acids. Deletions cut 2 bases from V and 4 bases from J, with 8 bases between. Germline V lookup: CDR1 MNHEY, CDR2 SVGAGI. The chain's CDR3 is CASSYPGSYGYTF. The CDR3 nucleotides are TGTGCCAGCAGTTACCCAGGGTCCTATGGCTACACCTTC.

The CDR3 loop is CASSLGGTVSGNTIYF. The DNA for the CDR3 is TGTGCCAGCAGCTTAGGGGGGACAGTCTCCGGAAACACCATATATTTT. The gene calls are TRBV7-9 and TRBJ1-3, with TRBD1 matching 7 bases. After removal of 1 base from V and 4 bases from J, the junction contained 7 bases not matched to a gene. The CDR3 has 16 amino acids. The germline CDR1 and CDR2 sequences are SEHNR and FQNEAQ (reference sequence).

The V gene is TRBV7-3, the J gene TRBJ2-1; TRBD1 agrees at 7 bases. The germline CDR1 and CDR2 sequences are SGHTA and FQGTGA. Losses at the gene ends were 5 bases for V and 0 bases for J; bases not matched to a gene: 4. The CDR3 is made up of 15 amino acids. The CDR3, as DNA: TGTGCCAGCAGCACAGGGGTAGGCTCCTACAATGAGCAGTTCTTC. It specifies CASSTGVGSYNEQFF.